This T cell receptor (beta chain) was obtained from a study of CD8 T cells in Susac syndrome. cDNA came from around 0.5 to 1 ug RNA primed by random hexamers. A multiplex approach, immunoSEQ multiplex PCR, amplified TCR beta CDR3 across 54 Vbeta and 13 Jbeta. TCRdb re-called the immunoSEQ multiplex PCR reads through MiXCR, storing one row per CDR3 protein. The data hold approximately 150,000 distinct CDR3 sequences, with 80% to 85% observed a single time. Study-level results: The authors acknowledged that the study's TCR sequencing and HLA analysis involved relatively few individuals.

This CDR3 has 15 residues. Germline V gene lookup returns CDR1 DFQATT and CDR2 SNEGSKA (reference sequence). Trimming at V came to 1 base and at J to 0 bases, leaving 5 bases not matched to a gene. Sequencing targeted TCR beta in blood CD8+ and CD4+ T cells. As regards this clonotype: Its cognate antigen is unknown.

The gene calls are TRBV20-1 and TRBJ1-1; 7 nucleotides match TRBD1. The material sequenced was CD8+ T cells from PBMCs. The TCR comes from a human donor with multiple sclerosis. CDR3 loop: CSARGLRGLNTEAFF. The CDR3, as DNA: TGCAGTGCTAGAGGATTGAGGGGGCTGAACACTGAAGCTTTCTTT.